These 21 T cell receptor beta chains originate from one sample sequenced in a study of blood T cell repertoires in COVID-19. The table came from immunoSEQ multiplex PCR; TCRdb's copy has only in-frame clones and leaves some out. This table has around 120,000 clones, under 95% appearing once. The sequenced material came from peripheral blood. These receptors came from a man aged 50 to 60 with active COVID-19.

The chain links TRBV7-9 to TRBJ1-1; 7 bases agree with TRBD1. Germline V lookup: CDR1 SEHNR, CDR2 FQNEAQ (reference sequence). The CDR3 has 13 residues. Germline trimming cut 1 base from V and 8 bases from J; bases unmatched to any gene: 4. Here the CDR3 reads CASSLGQGDEAFF. The CDR3 DNA reads as TGTGCCAGCAGCTTAGGACAGGGAGACGAAGCTTTCTTT.

The rearrangement joins TRBV27 to TRBJ2-2; no clear D gene. Germline values: CDR1 MNHEY, CDR2 SMNVEV (reference sequence). This CDR3 comprises 12 residues. The V end lost 6 bases, the J end lost 5 bases, and 7 bases lay between the germline ends. CDR3 nucleotides: TGTGCCAGCAGCAGACAAACCGGGGAGCTGTTTTTT. It specifies CASSRQTGELFF.

This chain connects TRBV5-4 to TRBJ2-2; a possible D gene is TRBD1 (5 bases). This CDR3 region has 14 residues. Germline assignment: CDR1 SGHNT and CDR2 YYREEE (reference sequence). V was cut by 2 bases and J by 1 base, with 6 bases left in between. CDR3 sequence reads: CASSFDRNTGELFF. CDR3 nucleotides: TGTGCCAGCAGCTTCGACAGGAACACCGGGGAGCTGTTTTTT.

The CDR3 loop is CASSPPGGMDGYTF. CDR3 nucleotide sequence: TGTGCCAGCTCACCACCGGGGGGAATGGATGGCTACACCTTC. V and J are TRBV18 and TRBJ1-2, with D perhaps matching TRBD1 (5 bases). CDR1 and CDR2 from the germline V gene are KGHSH and LQKENI. Trimming took 0 bases from V and 6 from J, leaving 11 bases between them. This CDR3 has 14 residues. Full variable domain (rest looked up from reference TRBV18 and TRBJ1-2): NAGVMQNPRHLVRRRGQEARLRCSPMKGHSHVYWYRQLPEEGLKFMVYLQKENIIDESGMPKERFSAEFPKEGPSILRIQQVVRGDSAAYFCASSPPGGMDGYTFGSGTRLTVV.

The genes are TRBV14 and TRBJ2-3; maybe TRBD1 (6 bases). There are 16 residues in the CDR3. Trimming cost V 4 bases and J 0 bases, with 14 bases left between them. CDR1 and CDR2 from the germline V gene are SGHDN and FVKESK. The CDR3: CASSLGGRSSTDTQYF. Written as DNA, the CDR3 is TGTGCCAGCAGCCTAGGGGGACGGTCTAGCACAGATACGCAGTATTTT.

CDR3 loop: CASSIGSTVISTGELFF. CDR3 in DNA: TGTGCCAGTAGTATTGGTTCGACAGTTATTTCGACCGGGGAGCTGTTTTTT. J is TRBJ2-2 and V is TRBV19, with a tentative D call TRBD1 (5 bases). Germline V gene data show CDR1 as LNHDA and CDR2 as SQIVND (reference sequence). V lost 3 bases and J 5 bases, leaving 19 bases between the germline ends. The CDR3 length is 17 residues.

This chain joins TRBV27 and TRBJ2-7, with D possibly TRBD1 on 6 matching bases. CDR3 length: 13 residues. In germline, CDR1 is MNHEY, CDR2 SMNVEV (reference sequence). Trimming removed 6 bases at V and 6 bases at J, with 15 bases between. CDR3 region: CASRINRAGEQYF. In nucleotides, the CDR3 is TGTGCCAGCAGGATTAACAGGGCCGGCGAGCAGTACTTC.

The J gene is TRBJ2-1, the V gene TRBV19; 7 bases map to TRBD2. Germline V gene sequence: CDR1 LNHDA, CDR2 SQIVND (reference sequence). J was trimmed by 3 bases and V by 3 bases; bases with no gene match: 5. This CDR3 region has 15 residues. CDR3 DNA: TGTGCCAGTAGTATTCGGCTAGCGGTCTACAATGAGCAGTTCTTC. It codes for CASSIRLAVYNEQFF.

V gene TRBV20-1 combines with J gene TRBJ2-1, with 8 bases matching TRBD2. The CDR3 sequence is 11 residues long. From germline, CDR1 is DFQATT and CDR2 SNEGSKA (reference sequence). J was trimmed by 7 bases and V by 7 bases; bases with no gene match: 3. The CDR3 bases are TGCAGTGTCGGGAGGGGGAATGAGCAGTTCTTC. Residues: CSVGRGNEQFF.

A single count supports this clone. The J gene is TRBJ2-7, the V gene TRBV19, with a tentative D call TRBD1 (6 bases). The CDR3 consists of 15 residues. In germline, CDR1 is LNHDA, CDR2 SQIVND (reference sequence). Trimming pared 1 base from V and 3 bases from J, leaving 13 bases between. The DNA of the CDR3 is TGTGCCAGTAGTATAGCCCCAGGGGTGGACTACGAGCAGTACGTC. Its protein product is CASSIAPGVDYEQYV.

The V call is TRBV6-5, the J call TRBJ2-7; a possible D gene is TRBD1 (6 bases). This CDR3 contains 12 residues. Germline CDR1 MNHEY, CDR2 SVGAGI. V was clipped by 6 bases and J by 7 bases, with 13 bases between them. Written as DNA, the CDR3 is TGTGCCAGCAGCCGACAGGTGGGAGAGCAGTACGTC. Amino acids: CASSRQVGEQYV.

This clone was observed a few times. This rearrangement joins TRBV5-4 to TRBJ1-2; D is perhaps TRBD1 (5 bases). V lost 2 bases to trimming and J lost 8 bases, with 10 bases between them. Germline lookup yields CDR1 SGHNT and CDR2 YYREEE (reference sequence). The CDR3 spans 12 residues. The CDR3 region is CASSLMTEGYTF. In nucleotides, the CDR3 is TGTGCCAGCAGCTTAATGACAGAGGGCTACACCTTC.

The rearrangement uses TRBV5-1 and TRBJ2-1; 15 positions match TRBD2. Germline V gene sequence: CDR1 SGHRS, CDR2 YFSETQ. The CDR3 is made up of 17 amino acids. J lost 3 bases, V lost 1 base, and 2 bases had no gene match. CDR3 nucleotides: TGCGCCAGCAGCTTGCCGGGACTAGCGGGGGGCTACAATGAGCAGTTCTTC. Translating gives CASSLPGLAGGYNEQFF. The whole variable domain, remainder taken from reference TRBV5-1 and TRBJ2-1, is KAGVTQTPRYLIKTRGQQVTLSCSPISGHRSVSWYQQTPGQGLQFLFEYFSETQRNKGNFPGRFSGRQFSNSRSEMNVSTLELGDSALYLCASSLPGLAGGYNEQFFGPGTRLTVL.

The rearrangement links TRBV7-2 to TRBJ2-2; weak D call: TRBD2 (6 bases). This CDR3 is 15 amino acids long. V was trimmed by 3 bases and J by 1 base, leaving 9 bases between them. Germline CDR1 is SGHTA and CDR2 is FQGNSA. This CDR3 reads CASSLGLLNTGELFF. CDR3 DNA sequence: TGTGCCAGCAGCTTGGGACTTCTGAACACCGGGGAGCTGTTTTTT.

The chain is built from TRBV11-2 and TRBJ2-1; tentatively, D is TRBD2 (6 bases). Between the trimmed V and J ends, which lost 5 bases and 7 bases, there was a span of 15 bases. CDR1 and CDR2 from the germline V gene are SGHAT and FQNNGV. CDR3 length equals 14 residues. The CDR3 sequence: CASSPDYQDNEQFF. CDR3 in DNA: TGTGCCAGCAGCCCGGACTATCAGGATAATGAGCAGTTCTTC. Variable domain in full (rest from reference TRBV11-2 and TRBJ2-1): EAGVAQSPRYKIIEKRQSVAFWCNPISGHATLYWYQQILGQGPKLLIQFQNNGVVDDSQLPKDRFSAERLKGVDSTLKIQPAKLEDSAVYLCASSPDYQDNEQFFGPGTRLTVL.

The CDR3 sequence is CASSQDSTSLGGELFF. CDR3 DNA: TGTGCCAGCAGCCAAGATTCTACTAGCCTAGGCGGGGAGCTGTTTTTT. J is TRBJ2-2 and V is TRBV3-1 (or the pseudogene TRBV3-2); the D gene is possibly TRBD2 (6 bases). Germline CDR1 and CDR2: LGHDT and YNNKEL (reference sequence). The V gene lost 0 bases and the J gene lost 7 bases, with 15 bases spanning the gap. CDR3 size: 16 residues.

V usage is TRBV28 and J usage is TRBJ1-6, with D perhaps TRBD1 (5 bases). The CDR3 length is 13 residues. Trimming took off 7 bases at V and 9 bases at J, with 13 bases between the two ends. Germline CDR1 is MDHEN and CDR2 is SYDVKM. The CDR3 DNA reads TGTGCCAGCACATCAGGGCCCACTTCACCCCTCCACTTT. Translated, it gives CASTSGPTSPLHF.

The CDR3 nucleotides are TGTGCCAGTAGTCCGAGCCCCGGGGAGCTGTTTTTT. It specifies CASSPSPGELFF. The chain employs TRBV19 and TRBJ2-2; D is uncertain. V dropped 5 bases and J dropped 6 bases, with 7 bases sitting between them. The germline CDR1 and CDR2 sequences are LNHDA and SQIVND (reference sequence). The CDR3 sequence is 12 residues long.

J is TRBJ1-3 and V is TRBV28; 7 bases map to TRBD1. The CDR3 contains 15 residues. V shed 6 bases, J shed 1 base, and the junction held 6 bases outside the gene matches. Germline CDR1 MDHEN, CDR2 SYDVKM. The CDR3 reads CASSPDRESGNTIYF. DNA for the CDR3: TGTGCCAGCAGCCCCGACAGGGAATCTGGAAACACCATATATTTT.

This chain links TRBV14 with TRBJ1-2; 9 nucleotides line up with TRBD1. Germline lookup yields CDR1 SGHDN and CDR2 FVKESK. V lost 4 bases to trimming and J lost 2 bases; unmatched junction nucleotides: 5. The CDR3 runs 15 residues. CDR3 DNA sequence: TGTGCCAGCAGCCCTCACAGGGGGCTGAACTATGGCTACACCTTC. Residues: CASSPHRGLNYGYTF. Looking up the rest from reference TRBV14 and TRBJ1-2 gives the full variable domain: EAGVTQFPSHSVIEKGQTVTLRCDPISGHDNLYWYRRVMGKEIKFLLHFVKESKQDESGMPNNRFLAERTGGTYSTLKVQPAELEDSGVYFCASSPHRGLNYGYTFGSGTRLTVV.

This chain joins TRBV7-2 and TRBJ2-5; TRBD2 agrees at 9 bases. J gave up 0 bases and V 3 bases, and 8 bases lay outside the gene matches. This CDR3 is 17 amino acids long. CDR1 is SGHTA and CDR2 is FQGNSA in the germline V gene. In DNA form, the CDR3 reads TGTGCCAGCAGCTTGCGTGCGGGGGGGTTTTACCAAGAGACCCAGTACTTC. Encoded protein: CASSLRAGGFYQETQYF.